Presented here are 12 T cell receptor beta chains from one specimen sequenced in a study of T cell repertoires and HLA-DP antigens (dated by TCRdb to 2017 to 2018). These TCRs are of unknown antigen specificity. Libraries were constructed by the immunoSEQ multiplex PCR assay. Entries here come from immuneACCESS through TCRdb and include only in-frame sequences with V and J called. Some clones fail to appear in such tables; in the studies checked, an unresolved V gene covers under half of the shortfall, and the cause of the remainder is unknown. The sample yields over 100,000 clones; around 92% were counted once. Of the sample, around 0.25% falls within the top ten clones. Sequences were obtained from CD4+ T cells from PBMCs. The receptor source for this set is a woman in her late teens or twenties in good health and CMV-seronegative.

The gene calls are TRBV11-2 and TRBJ2-5; possible D gene TRBD1, 6 bases. Per germline, CDR1 SGHAT and CDR2 FQNNGV. V lost 5 bases and J lost 2, with 12 bases in between. The CDR3 contains 14 residues. The CDR3 nucleotides read TGTGCCAGCAGCAGATCAGGGGTTCAAGAGACCCAGTACTTC. Translated: CASSRSGVQETQYF.

The V and J genes are TRBV4-2 and TRBJ2-1; D is unclear. Germline values: CDR1 LGHNA, CDR2 YNFKEQ. V dropped 0 bases and J dropped 13 bases, with 13 bases sitting between them. The CDR3 totals 13 residues. The CDR3 here is CASSQDLSYVQFF. The CDR3 bases are TGTGCCAGCAGCCAAGATCTCAGTTACGTCCAGTTCTTC.

The chain is built from TRBV28 and TRBJ2-3; perhaps TRBD1 as D (6 bases). V lost 6 bases, J lost 3 bases, and 10 bases lay in between. Germline assignment: CDR1 MDHEN and CDR2 SYDVKM. The CDR3 has 13 residues. The CDR3 sequence: CASSRGSTDTQYF. The CDR3 DNA follows: TGTGCCAGCAGCAGGGGTTCGACAGATACGCAGTATTTT.

The chain has TRBV28 and TRBJ2-1; 11 positions agree with TRBD2. This CDR3 is built from 17 residues. Per the germline V gene, CDR1 is MDHEN and CDR2 is SYDVKM. V lost 6 bases and J lost 7; bases outside the gene matches: 14. The CDR3 coding sequence is TGTGCCAGCAGCTCTCCTCAACTAGCGGGAGTGGGGAATGAGCAGTTCTTC. It yields the protein CASSSPQLAGVGNEQFF.

The table lists this clone with a count of one. The chain is built from TRBV7-8 and TRBJ2-2, with 8 bases identical to TRBD1. The CDR3 is 15 amino acids. Germline V gene data show CDR1 as SGHVS and CDR2 as FQNEAQ. V shed 2 bases, J shed 5 bases, and the junction held 4 bases outside the gene matches. CDR3 sequence (DNA): TGTGCCAGCAGCTTAAGGGACAGGCGTACCGGGGAGCTGTTTTTT. Amino acid sequence: CASSLRDRRTGELFF.

This rearrangement joins TRBV5-4 to TRBJ2-1; 8 nucleotides agree with TRBD2. The V gene's germline CDR1 is SGHNT and CDR2 YYREEE (reference sequence). The CDR3 extends over 15 amino acids. V was clipped by 1 base and J by 9 bases; unmatched bases: 9. The DNA of the CDR3 is TGTGCCAGCAGCTTGACCCGCGGGGGGCCGTCTGAGCAGTTCTTC. Translated: CASSLTRGGPSEQFF.

The chain uses TRBV9 and TRBJ1-2; D not certain. Trimming took 5 bases from V and 4 from J, leaving 12 bases between them. This CDR3 is 13 amino acids long. Germline CDR1 SGDLS, CDR2 YYNGEE. The chain's CDR3 is CASSAPDGYGYTF. The CDR3 region has the DNA TGTGCCAGCAGTGCTCCAGACGGCTATGGCTACACCTTC.

The chain joins TRBV5-4 to TRBJ2-5, with a weak D call TRBD2 (5 bases). This CDR3 has 16 amino acids. The ends were cut back, 4 bases at V and 1 base at J, with 17 bases in the middle. The germline V gene has CDR1 SGHNT and CDR2 YYREEE (reference sequence). In DNA form, the CDR3 reads TGTGCCAGCAGCCCGAGCGGTACGAGGTTCCAAGAGACCCAGTACTTC. Its protein is CASSPSGTRFQETQYF. Variable domain in full (rest from reference TRBV5-4 and TRBJ2-5): ETGVTQSPTHLIKTRGQQVTLRCSSQSGHNTVSWYQQALGQGPQFIFQYYREEENGRGNFPPRFSGLQFPNYSSELNVNALELDDSALYLCASSPSGTRFQETQYFGPGTRLLVL.

In this sample, this clone turned up a few times. The chain is built from TRBV2 and TRBJ1-4; D is ambiguous. Per the germline V gene, CDR1 is SNHLY and CDR2 is FYNNEI. CDR3 length: 18 amino acids. Between the trimmed V and J ends, which lost 5 bases and 7 bases, there was a span of 26 bases. CDR3 amino acids: CASSLTTDVGPRREKLFF. DNA of the CDR3: TGTGCCAGCAGTTTGACCACAGACGTAGGGCCGCGACGTGAAAAACTGTTTTTT. The full variable domain, in which reference TRBV2 and TRBJ1-4 provide the parts outside the CDR3, is EPEVTQTPSHQVTQMGQEVILRCVPISNHLYFYWYRQILGQKVEFLVSFYNNEISEKSEIFDDQFSVERPDGSNFTLKIRSTKLEDSAMYFCASSLTTDVGPRREKLFFGSGTQLSVL.

This clone has just a few counts. The chain carries TRBV28 and TRBJ1-6; D might be TRBD1 (6 bases). V lost 10 bases and J lost 7, with 14 bases in between. Germline V gives CDR1 MDHEN, CDR2 SYDVKM. The CDR3 is 13 residues long. The DNA for the CDR3 is TGTGCCACCCACCAGGGGAGGAATTCACCCCTCCACTTT. It encodes CATHQGRNSPLHF.

The chain couples TRBV2 to TRBJ1-5, with a tentative D call TRBD1 (5 bases). There are 15 residues in the CDR3. Trimming took off 7 bases at V and 0 bases at J, with 13 bases between the two ends. In germline, CDR1 is SNHLY, CDR2 FYNNEI. The DNA for the CDR3 is TGTGCCAGCACCGAAGAGGGGCTTAGCAATCAGCCCCAGCATTTT. Translating gives CASTEEGLSNQPQHF.

The rearrangement joins TRBV7-2 to TRBJ1-2; TRBD1 matches at 8 bases. V trimming: 5 bases; J trimming: 4 bases; junction bases outside the gene matches: 15. This CDR3 spans 17 amino acids. Looked up from germline, CDR1 is SGHTA and CDR2 is FQGNSA. CDR3 bases: TGTGCCAGCAGCCGCCGGGACAGGTTCCTTGGGGGCTATGGCTACACCTTC. Translating gives CASSRRDRFLGGYGYTF.